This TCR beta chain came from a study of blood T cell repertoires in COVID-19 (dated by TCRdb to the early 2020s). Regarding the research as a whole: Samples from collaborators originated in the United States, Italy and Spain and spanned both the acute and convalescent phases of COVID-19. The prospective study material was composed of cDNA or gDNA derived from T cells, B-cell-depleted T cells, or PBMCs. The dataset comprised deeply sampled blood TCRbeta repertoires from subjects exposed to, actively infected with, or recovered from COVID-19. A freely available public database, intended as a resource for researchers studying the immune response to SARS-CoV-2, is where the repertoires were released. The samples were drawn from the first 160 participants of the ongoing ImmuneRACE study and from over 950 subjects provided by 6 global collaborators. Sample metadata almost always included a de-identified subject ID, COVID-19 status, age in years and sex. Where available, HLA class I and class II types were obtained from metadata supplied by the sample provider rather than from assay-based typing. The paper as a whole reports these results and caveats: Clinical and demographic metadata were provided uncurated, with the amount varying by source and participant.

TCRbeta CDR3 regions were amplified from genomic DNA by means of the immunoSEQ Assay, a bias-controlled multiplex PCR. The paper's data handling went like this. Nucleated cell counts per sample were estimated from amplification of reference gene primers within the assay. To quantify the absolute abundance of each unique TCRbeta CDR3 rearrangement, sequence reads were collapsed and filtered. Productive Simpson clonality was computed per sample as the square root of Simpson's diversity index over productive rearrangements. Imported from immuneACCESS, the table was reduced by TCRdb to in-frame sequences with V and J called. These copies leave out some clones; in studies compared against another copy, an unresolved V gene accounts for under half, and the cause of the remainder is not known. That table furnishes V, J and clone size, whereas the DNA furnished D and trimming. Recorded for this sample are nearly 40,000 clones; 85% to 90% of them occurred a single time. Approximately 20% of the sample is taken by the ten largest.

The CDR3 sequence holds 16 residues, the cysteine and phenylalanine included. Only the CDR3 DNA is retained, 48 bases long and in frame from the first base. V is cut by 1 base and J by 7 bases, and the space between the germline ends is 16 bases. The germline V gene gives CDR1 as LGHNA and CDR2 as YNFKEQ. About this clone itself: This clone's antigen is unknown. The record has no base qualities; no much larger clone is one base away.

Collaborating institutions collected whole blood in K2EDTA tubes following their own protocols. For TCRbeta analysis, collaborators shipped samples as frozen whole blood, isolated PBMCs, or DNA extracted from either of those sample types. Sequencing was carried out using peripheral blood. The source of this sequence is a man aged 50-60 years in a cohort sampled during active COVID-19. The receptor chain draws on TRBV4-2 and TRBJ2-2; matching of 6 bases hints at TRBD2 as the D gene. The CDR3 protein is CASSQGGGIESGELFF. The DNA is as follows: TGTGCCAGCAGCCAAGGAGGCGGGATAGAGAGCGGGGAGCTGTTTTTT.